These T cell receptor beta chains were read from a single sample in a study of blood T cell repertoires in COVID-19. Only in-frame clones appear in the TCRdb table, and some are missing; sequencing was by immunoSEQ multiplex PCR. Among just under 350,000 clones listed, around 91% were seen once. The sample taken for sequencing was peripheral blood. These receptors came from a young woman who had recovered from COVID-19. CDR3s include the opening cysteine and the closing phenylalanine or tryptophan. A D gene is named only where the DNA matches it firmly.

TRBV6-5	TRBJ1-5	.	TGTGCCAGCCGCCGCGGGTCGGGGAGCAATCAGCCCCAGCATTTT	CASRRGSGSNQPQHF
TRBV3-1/TRBV3-2	TRBJ1-2	.	TGTGCCAGCTTCTCGGGGGGGCCTCTACACTATGGCTACACCTTC	CASFSGGPLHYGYTF
TRBV9	TRBJ2-1	TRBD2	TGTGCCAGCAGCCCCCGACTAGCGGTCTACAATGAGCAGTTCTTC	CASSPRLAVYNEQFF
TRBV7-9	TRBJ2-2	TRBD2	TGTGCCAGCAGCTTACCCTCAGGGCGGGAGACCGGGGAGCTGTTTTTT	CASSLPSGRETGELFF
TRBV5-1	TRBJ1-1	.	TGCGCCAGCAGCTTGAAGCTAGACACTGAAGCTTTCTTT	CASSLKLDTEAFF
TRBV30	TRBJ2-2	TRBD2	TGTGCCTGGGCAGCGGGAGGGAGGACCACCGGGGAGCTGTTTTTT	CAWAAGGRTTGELFF
TRBV7-2	TRBJ1-1	.	TGTGCCAGCCCGACGCCTGGCAGGGCGTACACTGAAGCTTTCTTT	CASPTPGRAYTEAFF
TRBV5-6	TRBJ2-2	.	TGTGCCAGCAGCTTGTGGCAGGGGGGTTACACCGGGGAGCTGTTTTTT	CASSLWQGGYTGELFF
TRBV5-6	TRBJ1-4	.	TGTGCCAGCAGCACCTCGGCGGGCGTAAATGAAAAACTGTTTTTT	CASSTSAGVNEKLFF
TRBV4-3	TRBJ2-1	TRBD2	TGCGCCAGCAGCCAAGATGGGCGGGGGAACAATGAGCAGTTCTTC	CASSQDGRGNNEQFF
TRBV25-1	TRBJ1-2	.	TGTGCCAGCAGTGAATATACAGGAGATTATGGCTACACCTTC	CASSEYTGDYGYTF